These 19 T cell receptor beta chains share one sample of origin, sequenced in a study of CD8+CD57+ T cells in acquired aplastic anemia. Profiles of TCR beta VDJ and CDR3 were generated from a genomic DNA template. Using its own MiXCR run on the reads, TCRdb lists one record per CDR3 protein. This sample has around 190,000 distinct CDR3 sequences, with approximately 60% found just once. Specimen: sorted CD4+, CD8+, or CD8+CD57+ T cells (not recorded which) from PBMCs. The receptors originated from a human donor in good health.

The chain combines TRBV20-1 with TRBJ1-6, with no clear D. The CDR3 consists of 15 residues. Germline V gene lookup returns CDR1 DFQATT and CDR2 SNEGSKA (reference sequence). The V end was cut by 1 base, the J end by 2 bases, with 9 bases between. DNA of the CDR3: TGCAGTGCTAGAGTTTACGGCGCCTATAATTCACCCCTCCACTTT. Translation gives CSARVYGAYNSPLHF.

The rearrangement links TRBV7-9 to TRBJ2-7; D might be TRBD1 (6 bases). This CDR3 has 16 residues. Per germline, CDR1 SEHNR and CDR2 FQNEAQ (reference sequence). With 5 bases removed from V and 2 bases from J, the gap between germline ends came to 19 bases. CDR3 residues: CASSNRLGAATYEQYF. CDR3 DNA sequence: TGTGCCAGCAGCAACCGGCTGGGGGCCGCTACCTACGAGCAGTACTTC. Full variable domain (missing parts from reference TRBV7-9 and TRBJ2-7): DTGVSQNPRHKITKRGQNVTFRCDPISEHNRLYWYRQTLGQGPEFLTYFQNEAQLEKSRLLSDRFSAERPKGSFSTLEIQRTEQGDSAMYLCASSNRLGAATYEQYFGPGTRLTVT.

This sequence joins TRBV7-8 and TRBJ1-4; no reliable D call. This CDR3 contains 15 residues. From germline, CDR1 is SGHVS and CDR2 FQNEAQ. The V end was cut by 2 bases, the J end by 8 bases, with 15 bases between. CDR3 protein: CASSLRARAGEKLFF. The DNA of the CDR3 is TGTGCCAGCAGCTTAAGGGCTAGGGCTGGAGAAAAACTGTTTTTT.

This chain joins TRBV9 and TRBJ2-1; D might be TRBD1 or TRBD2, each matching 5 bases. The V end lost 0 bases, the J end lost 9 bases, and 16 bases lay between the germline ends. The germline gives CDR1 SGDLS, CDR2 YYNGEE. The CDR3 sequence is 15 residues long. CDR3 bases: TGTGCCAGCAGCGTAGGAGGGGCGCCGGCCGGTGAGCAGTTCTTC. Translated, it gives CASSVGGAPAGEQFF.

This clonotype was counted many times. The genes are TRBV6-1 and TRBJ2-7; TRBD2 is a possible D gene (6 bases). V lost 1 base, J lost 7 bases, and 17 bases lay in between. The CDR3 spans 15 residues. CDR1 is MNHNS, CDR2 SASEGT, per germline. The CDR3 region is CASSEVGTAFGEQYF. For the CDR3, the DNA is TGTGCCAGCAGTGAAGTGGGGACTGCCTTTGGGGAGCAGTACTTC.

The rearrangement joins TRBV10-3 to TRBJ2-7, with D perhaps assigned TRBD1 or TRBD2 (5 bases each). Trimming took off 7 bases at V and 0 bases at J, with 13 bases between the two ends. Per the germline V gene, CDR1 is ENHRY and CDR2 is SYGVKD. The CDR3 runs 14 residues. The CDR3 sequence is CAIMAAGSSYEQYF. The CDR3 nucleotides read TGTGCCATCATGGCCGCAGGGAGCTCCTACGAGCAGTACTTC.

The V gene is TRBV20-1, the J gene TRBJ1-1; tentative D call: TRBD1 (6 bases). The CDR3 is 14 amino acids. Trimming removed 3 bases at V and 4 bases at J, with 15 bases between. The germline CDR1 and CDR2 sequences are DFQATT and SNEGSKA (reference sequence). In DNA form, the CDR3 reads TGCAGTGCTAGGACCAGGGGTAGGGTCACTGAAGCTTTCTTT. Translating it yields CSARTRGRVTEAFF.

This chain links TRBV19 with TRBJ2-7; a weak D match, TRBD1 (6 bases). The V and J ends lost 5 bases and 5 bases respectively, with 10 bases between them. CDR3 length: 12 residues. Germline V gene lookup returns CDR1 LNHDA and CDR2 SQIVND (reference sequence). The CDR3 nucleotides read TGTGCCAGTAGTCAGGGGCCGAACGAGCAGTACTTC. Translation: CASSQGPNEQYF.

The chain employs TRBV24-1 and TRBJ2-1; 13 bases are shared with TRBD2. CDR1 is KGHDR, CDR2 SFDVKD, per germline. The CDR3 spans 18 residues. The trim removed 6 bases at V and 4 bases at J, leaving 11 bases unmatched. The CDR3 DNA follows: TGTGCCACCAGTCCCCCCCTCACTAGCGGGAGGGGGTACAATGAGCAGTTCTTC. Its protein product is CATSPPLTSGRGYNEQFF.

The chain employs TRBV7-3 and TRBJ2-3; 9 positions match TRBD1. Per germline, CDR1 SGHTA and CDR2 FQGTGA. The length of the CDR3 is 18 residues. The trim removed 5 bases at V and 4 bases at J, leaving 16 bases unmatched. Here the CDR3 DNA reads TGTGCCAGCAGCCAAGGACAGGGGAGGCCTTGGTCCCCAGATACGCAGTATTTT. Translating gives CASSQGQGRPWSPDTQYF.

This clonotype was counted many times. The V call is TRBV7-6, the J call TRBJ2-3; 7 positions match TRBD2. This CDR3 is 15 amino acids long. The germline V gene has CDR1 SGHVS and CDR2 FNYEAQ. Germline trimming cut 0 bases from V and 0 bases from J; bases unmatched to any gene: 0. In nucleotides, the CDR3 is TGTGCCAGCAGCTTAGCTAGCGGGAGCACAGATACGCAGTATTTT. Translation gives CASSLASGSTDTQYF.

The chain's CDR3 is CAISEPPGVYEQYF. The CDR3 nucleotides are TGTGCCATCAGTGAGCCCCCGGGGGTATACGAGCAGTACTTC. This chain connects TRBV10-3 to TRBJ2-7; a possible D gene is TRBD2 (6 bases). V shed 2 bases and J shed 4 bases, with 12 bases lying between them. CDR1 is ENHRY, CDR2 SYGVKD, per germline. This CDR3 region has 14 residues.

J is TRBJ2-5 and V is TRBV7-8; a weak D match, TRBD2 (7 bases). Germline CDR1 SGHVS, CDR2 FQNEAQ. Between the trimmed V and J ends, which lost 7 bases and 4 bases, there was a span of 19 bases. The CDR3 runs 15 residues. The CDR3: CASTLRTRGGETQYF. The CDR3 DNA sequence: TGTGCCAGCACCCTCCGGACTAGAGGGGGAGAGACCCAGTACTTC.

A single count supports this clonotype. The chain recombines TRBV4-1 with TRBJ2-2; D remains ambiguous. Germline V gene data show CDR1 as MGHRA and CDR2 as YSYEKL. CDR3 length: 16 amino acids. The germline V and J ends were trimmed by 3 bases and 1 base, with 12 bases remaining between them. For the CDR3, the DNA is TGCGCCAGCAGCCACTTGGCAGGATGGAACACCGGGGAGCTGTTTTTT. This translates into CASSHLAGWNTGELFF.

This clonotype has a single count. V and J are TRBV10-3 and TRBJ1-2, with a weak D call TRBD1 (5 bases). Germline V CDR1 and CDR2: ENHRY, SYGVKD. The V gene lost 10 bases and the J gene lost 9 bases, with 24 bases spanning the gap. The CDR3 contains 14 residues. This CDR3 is CATWDGRRSFRYTF. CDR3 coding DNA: TGTGCCACCTGGGACGGACGACGGTCTTTCCGCTACACCTTC.

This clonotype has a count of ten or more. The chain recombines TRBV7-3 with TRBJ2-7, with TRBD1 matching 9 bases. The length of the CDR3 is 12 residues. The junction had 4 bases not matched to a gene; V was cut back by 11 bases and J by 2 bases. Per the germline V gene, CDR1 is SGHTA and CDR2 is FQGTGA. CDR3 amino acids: CAGRDRAYEQYF. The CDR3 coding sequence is TGTGCCGGCCGGGACAGGGCCTACGAGCAGTACTTC.

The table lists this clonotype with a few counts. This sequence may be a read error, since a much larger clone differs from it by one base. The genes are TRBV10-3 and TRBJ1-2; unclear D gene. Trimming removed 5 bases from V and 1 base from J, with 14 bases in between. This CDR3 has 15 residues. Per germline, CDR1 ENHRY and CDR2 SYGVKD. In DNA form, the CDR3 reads TGTGCCATCAGTACCCCTAGGAACGTTAACTATGGCTACACCTTC. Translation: CAISTPRNVNYGYTF.

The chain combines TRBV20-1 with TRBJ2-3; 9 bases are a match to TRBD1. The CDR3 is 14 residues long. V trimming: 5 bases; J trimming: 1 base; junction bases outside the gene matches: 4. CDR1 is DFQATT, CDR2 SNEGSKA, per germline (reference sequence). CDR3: CSAYTGGGTDTQYF. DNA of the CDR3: TGCAGTGCTTACACAGGGGGCGGCACAGATACGCAGTATTTT.

CDR3 nucleotide sequence: TGTGCCATCACTAGCGGGTGGGGTGAGCAGTACTTC. Its protein is CAITSGWGEQYF. The genes are TRBV11-2 and TRBJ2-7, with 9 bases that match TRBD2. This CDR3 comprises 12 residues. Germline CDR1 and CDR2: SGHAT and FQNNGV. Trimming at V came to 10 bases and at J to 7 bases, leaving 8 bases not matched to a gene.